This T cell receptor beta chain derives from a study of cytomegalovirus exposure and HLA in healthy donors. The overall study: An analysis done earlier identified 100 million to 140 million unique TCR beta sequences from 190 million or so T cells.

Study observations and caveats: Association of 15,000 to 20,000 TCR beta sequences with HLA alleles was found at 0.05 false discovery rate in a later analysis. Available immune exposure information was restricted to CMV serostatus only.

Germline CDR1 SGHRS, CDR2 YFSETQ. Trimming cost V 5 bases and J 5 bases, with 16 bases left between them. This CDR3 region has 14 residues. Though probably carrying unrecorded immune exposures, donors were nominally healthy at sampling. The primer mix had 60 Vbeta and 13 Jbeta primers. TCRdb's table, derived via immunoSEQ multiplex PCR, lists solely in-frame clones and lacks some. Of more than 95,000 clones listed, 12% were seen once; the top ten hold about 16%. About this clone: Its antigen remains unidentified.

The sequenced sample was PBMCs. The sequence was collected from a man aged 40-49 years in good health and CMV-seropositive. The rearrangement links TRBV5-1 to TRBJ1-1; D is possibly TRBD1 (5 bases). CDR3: CASRHPGGGTEAFF. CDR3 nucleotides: TGCGCCAGCAGGCACCCCGGGGGGGGAACTGAAGCTTTCTTT.